This T cell receptor beta chain is drawn from a study of ipilimumab plus nivolumab after autologous stem cell transplantation. Study in general: The DLBCL cohort had primary refractory and relapsed disease, with 18-month progression-free survival of around 86% and 29%.

This clone was observed a single time. Sequencing was performed with immunoSEQ multiplex PCR; in TCRdb, only in-frame clones are kept and a portion is missing. The data show about 18,000 clones, more than 65% seen once. Checkpoint therapy with ipilimumab 1 mg/kg began 14 to 28 days after transplant. Patients received nivolumab 3 mg/kg at weeks 1, 4, 7, 10, then fortnightly to week 26. The CDR3 covers 12 residues. V dropped 6 bases and J dropped 0 bases, with 9 bases sitting between them. Germline loops: CDR1 SQVTM, CDR2 ANQGSEA. V and J are TRBV29-1 and TRBJ2-7, with D possibly called TRBD1 or TRBD2 (5 bases each). The sequence was obtained from a male donor with diffuse large B-cell lymphoma. This material consisted of PBMCs, taken in a trial of ipilimumab plus nivolumab as post-transplant consolidation. CDR3 residues: CSVKGSSYEQYF. The CDR3 DNA reads as TGCAGCGTGAAGGGGAGCTCCTACGAGCAGTACTTC.